This T cell receptor (beta chain) was recovered during a study of cytomegalovirus exposure and HLA in healthy donors. The V end lost 8 bases, the J end lost 1 base, and 11 bases lay between the germline ends. CDR3 length: 13 residues. Per germline, CDR1 MNHEY and CDR2 SMNVEV (reference sequence). With 60 Vbeta and 13 Jbeta primers, the PCR was carried out. The table came from immunoSEQ multiplex PCR; TCRdb's copy has only in-frame clones and leaves some out. The sample has about 170,000 clones, around 76% seen once; the top ten hold approximately 2%. This receptor was obtained from a female donor in good health and CMV-seronegative. The chain recombines TRBV27 with TRBJ1-1; D is perhaps TRBD1 (6 bases). Sequenced: PBMCs. CDR3 DNA: TGTGCCAGCCTACAGGGTCGGAACACTGAAGCTTTCTTT. It specifies CASLQGRNTEAFF.